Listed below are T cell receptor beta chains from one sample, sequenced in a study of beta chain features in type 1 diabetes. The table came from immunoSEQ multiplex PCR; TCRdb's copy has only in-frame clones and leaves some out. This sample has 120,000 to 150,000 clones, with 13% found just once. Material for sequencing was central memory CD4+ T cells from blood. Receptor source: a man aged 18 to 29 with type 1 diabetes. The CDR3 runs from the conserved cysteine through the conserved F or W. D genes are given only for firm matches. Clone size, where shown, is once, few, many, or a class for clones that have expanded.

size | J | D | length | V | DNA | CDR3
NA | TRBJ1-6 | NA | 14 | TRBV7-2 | TGTGCCAGCAGCTTTCAACAGCTTAATTCACCCCTCCACTTT | CASSFQQLNSPLHF
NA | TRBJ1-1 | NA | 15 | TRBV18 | TGTGCCAGCTCACCACCGGCTACCAGGAACACTGAAGCTTTCTTT | CASSPPATRNTEAFF
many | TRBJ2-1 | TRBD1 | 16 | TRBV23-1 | TGCGCCAGCAGTCAGTCAGACAGGGGAGCCTACAATGAGCAGTTCTTC | CASSQSDRGAYNEQFF
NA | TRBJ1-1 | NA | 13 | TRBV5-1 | TGCGCCAGCAGCCCCGACAGTGCAACTGAAGCTTTCTTT | CASSPDSATEAFF
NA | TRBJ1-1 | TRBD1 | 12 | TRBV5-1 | TGCGCCAGCAGATTTGGACAGGAGGAAGCTTTCTTT | CASRFGQEEAFF
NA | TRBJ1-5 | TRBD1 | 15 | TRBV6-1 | TGTGCCAGCAGTGGGACAGGAGGCGGCAATCAGCCCCAGCATTTT | CASSGTGGGNQPQHF
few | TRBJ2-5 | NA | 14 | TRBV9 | TGTGCCAGCAGCGTCCAGGGTTACCAAGAGACCCAGTACTTC | CASSVQGYQETQYF
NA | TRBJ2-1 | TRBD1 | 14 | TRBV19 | TGTGCCAGTTTGGCAGGGGGAAAGTGGAATGAGCAGTTCTTC | CASLAGGKWNEQFF
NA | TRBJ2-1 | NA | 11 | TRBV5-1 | TGCGCCAGCAGCTTGGGACTTGAGCAGTTCTTC | CASSLGLEQFF
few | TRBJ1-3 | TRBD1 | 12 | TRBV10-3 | TGTGCCATCAGGGGACAGAGACCTGGTTTTCATTTT | CAIRGQRPGFHF
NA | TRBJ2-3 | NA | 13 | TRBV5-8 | TGTGCCAGCAGCTTGGGGCCCACAGATACGCAGTATTTT | CASSLGPTDTQYF
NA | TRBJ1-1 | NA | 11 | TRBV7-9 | TGTGCCAGCAGCATCCGACCGGAAGCTTTCTTT | CASSIRPEAFF
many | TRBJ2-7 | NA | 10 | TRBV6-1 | TGTGCCAGCAGTGAACGCGAGCAGTACTTC | CASSEREQYF
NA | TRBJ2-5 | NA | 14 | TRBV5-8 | TGTGCCAGCAGCTTGGGGGACCGGATAGGGACCCAGTACTTC | CASSLGDRIGTQYF
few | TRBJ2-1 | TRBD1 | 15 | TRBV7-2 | TGTGCCAGCAGCTTAAGGGGACAGGGGGACAATGAGCAGTTCTTC | CASSLRGQGDNEQFF
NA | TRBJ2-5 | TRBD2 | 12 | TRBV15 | TGTGCCACCAGCAGAGATGTCGGGACTAGAGACTTC | CATSRDVGTRDF
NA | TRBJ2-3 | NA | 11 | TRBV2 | TGTGCCAGCAGTTACACAGATACGCAGTATTTT | CASSYTDTQYF
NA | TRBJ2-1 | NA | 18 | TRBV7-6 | TGTGCCAGCAGCCCGCTGGGTCTCTCTCCGGAGGGGCACAATGAGCAGTTCTTC | CASSPLGLSPEGHNEQFF
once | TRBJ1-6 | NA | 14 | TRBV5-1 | TGCGCCAGCAGCAGTGGGACCGAACATTCACCCCTCCACTTT | CASSSGTEHSPLHF
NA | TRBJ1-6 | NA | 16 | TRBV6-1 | TGTGCCAGCAGTGCCCCACAGGGCCTTGGGAATTCACCCCTCCACTTT | CASSAPQGLGNSPLHF
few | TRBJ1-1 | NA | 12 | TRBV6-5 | TGTGCCAGCAGAACGGAAGGGACTGAAGCTTTCTTT | CASRTEGTEAFF
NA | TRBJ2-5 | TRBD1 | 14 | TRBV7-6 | TGTGCCAGCAGCTTCAGACAGGGAACGGAGACCCAGTACTTC | CASSFRQGTETQYF
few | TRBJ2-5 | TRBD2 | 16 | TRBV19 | TGTGCCAGTAGTATAGGCGGACTAGCGGGGGGAGAGACCCAGTACTTC | CASSIGGLAGGETQYF
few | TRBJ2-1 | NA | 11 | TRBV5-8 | TGTGCCAGCAGCTCTTGGGATGAGCAGTTCTTC | CASSSWDEQFF
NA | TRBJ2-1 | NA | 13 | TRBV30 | TGTGCCTGGAGTGTAGCGGGCCCTCGGGGGCAGTTCTTC | CAWSVAGPRGQFF
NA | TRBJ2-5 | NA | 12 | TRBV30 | TGTGCCTTCCGGGGGTCGGGAGAGACCCAGTACTTC | CAFRGSGETQYF
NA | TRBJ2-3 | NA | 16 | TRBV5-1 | TGCGCCAGCAGCTTGGACCAGGGCGCACTTGGGGATACGCAGTATTTT | CASSLDQGALGDTQYF
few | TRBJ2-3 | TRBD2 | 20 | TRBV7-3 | TGTGCCAGCAGCTTAATTTCGGGACTAGCGGGGGCCCATAGCACAGATACGCAGTATTTT | CASSLISGLAGAHSTDTQYF
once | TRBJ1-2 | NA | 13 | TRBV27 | TGTGCCAGCAGCTTGGGAGAGGGGGGCGGCTACACCTTC | CASSLGEGGGYTF
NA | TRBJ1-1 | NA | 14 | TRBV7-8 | TGTGCCAGCAGCCGAGGAGGGCAGGGCTCTGAAGCTTTCTTT | CASSRGGQGSEAFF
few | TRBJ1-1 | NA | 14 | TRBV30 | TGTGCCCGGGGTATCGGGCAGACGAACACTGAAGCTTTCTTT | CARGIGQTNTEAFF
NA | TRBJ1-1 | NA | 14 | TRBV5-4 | TGTGCCAGCAGCTTGGGACAGCCTAACACTGAAGCTTTCTTT | CASSLGQPNTEAFF
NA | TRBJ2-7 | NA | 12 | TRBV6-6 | TGTGCCAGCAGAGCAGGGTCCTACGAGCAGTACTTC | CASRAGSYEQYF
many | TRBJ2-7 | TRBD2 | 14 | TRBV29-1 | TGCAGCGTGGGGACTAGCGGGGGGCTATACGAGCAGTACTTC | CSVGTSGGLYEQYF
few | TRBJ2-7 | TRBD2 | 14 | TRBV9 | TGTGCCAGCAGCGGTAGCGGGGGGGCCTACGAGCAGTACTTC | CASSGSGGAYEQYF
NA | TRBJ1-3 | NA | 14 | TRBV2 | TGTGCCAGCAGGGCAGGTGCCTCTGGAAACACCATATATTTT | CASRAGASGNTIYF
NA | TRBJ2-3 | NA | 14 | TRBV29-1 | TGCAGCGCCGGGGAGGGGGCTTTTGTAGATACGCAGTATTTT | CSAGEGAFVDTQYF
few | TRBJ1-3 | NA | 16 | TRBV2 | TGTGCCAGCAGTGAGTCCCCAACCGGCTCTGGAAACACCATATATTTT | CASSESPTGSGNTIYF
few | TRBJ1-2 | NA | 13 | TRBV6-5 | TGTGCCAGCAGGAACGACGGCTTCTATGGCTACACCTTC | CASRNDGFYGYTF
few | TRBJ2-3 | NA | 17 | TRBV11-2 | TGTGCCAGCAGCTTGGGGGGGCGGTGGGGCATCACAGATACGCAGTATTTT | CASSLGGRWGITDTQYF
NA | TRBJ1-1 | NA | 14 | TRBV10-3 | TGTGCCATCAAACCCGGGACCGAGAACACTGAAGCTTTCTTT | CAIKPGTENTEAFF
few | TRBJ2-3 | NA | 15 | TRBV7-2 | TGTGCCAGCAGCTTAGAGGGACATTCGAGTCTTTTGCAGTATTTT | CASSLEGHSSLLQYF
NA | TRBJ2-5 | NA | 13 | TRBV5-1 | TGCGCCAGCAGCTTGACCGGGGGTGAGACCCAGTACTTC | CASSLTGGETQYF
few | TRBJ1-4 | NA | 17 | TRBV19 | TGTGCCAGCGCTACATCCGACGTTCTTACAACTAATGAAAAACTGTTTTTT | CASATSDVLTTNEKLFF
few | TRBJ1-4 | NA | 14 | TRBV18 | TGTGCCAGCTCACTGCGTCCAACTAATGAAAAACTGTTTTTT | CASSLRPTNEKLFF
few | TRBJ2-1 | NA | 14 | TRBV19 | TGTGCCAGTAGTATAGCTCGGGACAACAATGAGCAGTTCTTC | CASSIARDNNEQFF
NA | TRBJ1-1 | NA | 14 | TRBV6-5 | TGTGCCAGCACCTTGACAGGAGAGAACACTGAAGCTTTCTTT | CASTLTGENTEAFF
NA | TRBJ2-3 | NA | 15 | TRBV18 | TGTGCCAGCTCACCTATAAAGGGTTGGGGAGATACGCAGTATTTT | CASSPIKGWGDTQYF
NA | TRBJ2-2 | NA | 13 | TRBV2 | TGTGCCAGCAGTGGTTCGAACACCGGGGAGCTGTTTTTT | CASSGSNTGELFF
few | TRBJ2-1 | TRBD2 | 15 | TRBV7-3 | TGTGCCAGCAGCTCTATAGCGGGGGGTAACAATGAGCAGTTCTTC | CASSSIAGGNNEQFF
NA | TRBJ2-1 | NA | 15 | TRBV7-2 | TGTGCCAGCAGCTTCGCATCGGGAAACTGGAATGAGCAGTTCTTC | CASSFASGNWNEQFF
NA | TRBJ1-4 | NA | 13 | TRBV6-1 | TGTGCCAGCCGGGGGAACCCTAATGAAAAACTGTTTTTT | CASRGNPNEKLFF
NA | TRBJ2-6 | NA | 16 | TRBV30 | TGTGCCTGGGACAGAGGACTGCTCTCTGGGGCCAACGTCCTGACTTTC | CAWDRGLLSGANVLTF
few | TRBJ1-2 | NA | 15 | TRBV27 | TGTGCCAGCAGTTCCCCGGGCAGGGAGGTAGTGGGCTACACCTTC | CASSSPGREVVGYTF
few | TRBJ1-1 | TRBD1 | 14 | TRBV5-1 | TGCGCCAGCAGCTGGGACAGAATGAACACTGAAGCTTTCTTT | CASSWDRMNTEAFF
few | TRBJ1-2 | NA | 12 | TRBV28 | TGTGCCAGCACGGACCGAAACTATGGCTACACCTTC | CASTDRNYGYTF